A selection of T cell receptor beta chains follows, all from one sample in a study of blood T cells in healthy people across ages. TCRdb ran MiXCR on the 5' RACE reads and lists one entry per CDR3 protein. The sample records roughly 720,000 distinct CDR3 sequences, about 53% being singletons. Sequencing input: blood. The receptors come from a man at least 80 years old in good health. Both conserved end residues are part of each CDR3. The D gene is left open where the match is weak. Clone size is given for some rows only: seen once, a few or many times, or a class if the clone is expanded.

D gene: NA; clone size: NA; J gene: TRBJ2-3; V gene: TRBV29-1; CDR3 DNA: TGCAGCGCTACCGGGACCCGCACAGATACGCAGTATTTT; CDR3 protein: CSATGTRTDTQYF
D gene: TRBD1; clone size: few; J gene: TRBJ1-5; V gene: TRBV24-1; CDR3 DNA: TGTGCCACCAGTGACCGGGGACAGGGTGGAAATCAGCCCCAGCATTTT; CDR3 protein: CATSDRGQGGNQPQHF
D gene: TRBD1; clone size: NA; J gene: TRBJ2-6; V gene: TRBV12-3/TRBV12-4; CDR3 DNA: TGTGCCAGCAGTCACGGACAGGGTGGTGCTGGGGCCAACGTCCTGACTTTC; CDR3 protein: CASSHGQGGAGANVLTF
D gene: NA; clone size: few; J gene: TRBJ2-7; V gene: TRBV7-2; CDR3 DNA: TGTGCCAGCAGCCTGGGGAGGGGGAGCTCCTACGAGCAGTACTTC; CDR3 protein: CASSLGRGSSYEQYF
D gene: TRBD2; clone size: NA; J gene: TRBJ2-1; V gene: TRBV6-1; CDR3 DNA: TGTGCCAGCATAAAGAAAGCGGGACCCTACAATGAGCAGTTCTTC; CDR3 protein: CASIKKAGPYNEQFF
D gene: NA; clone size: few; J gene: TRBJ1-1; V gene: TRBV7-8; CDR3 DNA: TGTGCCAGCAGTCCCTACACGGACCTGAACACTGAAGCTTTCTTT; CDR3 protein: CASSPYTDLNTEAFF
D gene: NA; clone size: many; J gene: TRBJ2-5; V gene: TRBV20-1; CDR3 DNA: TGCAGTGCTAGAGATAATCGAAGGGGGGTGGAGACCCAGTACTTC; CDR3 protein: CSARDNRRGVETQYF
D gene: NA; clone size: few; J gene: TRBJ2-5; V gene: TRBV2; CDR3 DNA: TGTGCCAGCAGTCGTGGCACAGTTCAAGAGACCCAGTACTTC; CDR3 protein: CASSRGTVQETQYF
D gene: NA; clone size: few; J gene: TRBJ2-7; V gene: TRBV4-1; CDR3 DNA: TGCGCCAGCAGCCAAGACCCAGGTTCCTACGAGCAGTACTTC; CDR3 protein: CASSQDPGSYEQYF
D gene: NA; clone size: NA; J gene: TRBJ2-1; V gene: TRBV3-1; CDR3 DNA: TGTGCCAGCAGCCAAGTCTTTAACGGGGGTGAGCAGTTCTTC; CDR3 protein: CASSQVFNGGEQFF
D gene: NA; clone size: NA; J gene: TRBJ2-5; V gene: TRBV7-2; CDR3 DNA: TGTGCCAGCAGCTCATCCGGGACAAGGGAGACCCAGTACTTC; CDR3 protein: CASSSSGTRETQYF
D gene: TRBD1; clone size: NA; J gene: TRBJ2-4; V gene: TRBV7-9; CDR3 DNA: TGTGCCAGCAGCTTAGTATCGGGACAGAAAAACATTCAGTACTTC; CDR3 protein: CASSLVSGQKNIQYF
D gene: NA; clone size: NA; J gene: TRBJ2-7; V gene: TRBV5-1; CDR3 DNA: TGCGCCAGCAGCTTTTCCGGGACGGCCTACGAGCAGTACTTC; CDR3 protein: CASSFSGTAYEQYF
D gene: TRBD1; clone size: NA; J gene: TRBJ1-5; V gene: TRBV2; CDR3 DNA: TGTGCCAGCAGTCACAAGGACAGGGACCAGCCCCAGCATTTT; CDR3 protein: CASSHKDRDQPQHF
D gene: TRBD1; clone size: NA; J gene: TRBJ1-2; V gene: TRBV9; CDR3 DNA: TGTGCCAGCAGCGTCCGGGACAGGGCTAAGGCTGGCTACACCTTC; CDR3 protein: CASSVRDRAKAGYTF
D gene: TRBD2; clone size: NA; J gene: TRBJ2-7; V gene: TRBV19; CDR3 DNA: TGTGCCAGTAGTACCACTAGCGTTGGCCCCTACGAGCAGTACTTC; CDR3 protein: CASSTTSVGPYEQYF
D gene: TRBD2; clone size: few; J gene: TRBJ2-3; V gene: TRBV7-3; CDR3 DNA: TGTGCCAGCAGTATGGCGGGAGGAACGCAGTATTTT; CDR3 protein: CASSMAGGTQYF
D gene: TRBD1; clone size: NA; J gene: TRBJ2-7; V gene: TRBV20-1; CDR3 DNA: TGCAGTGCTAGGGGCCTGGACAGGTTGCACGAGCAGTACTTC; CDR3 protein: CSARGLDRLHEQYF
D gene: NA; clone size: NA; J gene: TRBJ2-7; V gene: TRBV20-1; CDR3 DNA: TGCAGTGCTAGAGATCCCGCTAGCGAGAGCTCCTACGAGCAGTACTTC; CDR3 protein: CSARDPASESSYEQYF
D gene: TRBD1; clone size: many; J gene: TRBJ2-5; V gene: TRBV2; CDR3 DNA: TGTGCCAGCAGGGGATCCGGGACAGGGGACCAGTACTTC; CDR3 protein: CASRGSGTGDQYF
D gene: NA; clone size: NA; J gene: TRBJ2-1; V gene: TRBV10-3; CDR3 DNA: TGTGCCATCAGCCCCGGGCCAGGGAGCCCCTACAATGAGCAGTTCTTC; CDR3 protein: CAISPGPGSPYNEQFF
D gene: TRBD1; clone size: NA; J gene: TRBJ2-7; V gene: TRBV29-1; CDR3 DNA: TGCAGCGTTGACTTAGGGACAGGGATTTACGAGCAGTACTTC; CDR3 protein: CSVDLGTGIYEQYF
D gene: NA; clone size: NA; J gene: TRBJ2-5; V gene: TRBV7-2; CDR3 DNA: TGTACCAGCAGCTTCCTCGGAAACCGAGAGACCCAGTACTTC; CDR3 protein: CTSSFLGNRETQYF
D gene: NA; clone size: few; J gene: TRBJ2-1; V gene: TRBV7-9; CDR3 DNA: TGTGCCAGCAGCTACCCTAATGGGAATGAGCAGTTCTTC; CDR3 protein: CASSYPNGNEQFF
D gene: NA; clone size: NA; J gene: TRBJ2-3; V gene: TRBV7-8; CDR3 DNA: TGTGCCAGCAGCTTAGCGGTGGGACTTCCATACGCGTATTTT; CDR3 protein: CASSLAVGLPYAYF
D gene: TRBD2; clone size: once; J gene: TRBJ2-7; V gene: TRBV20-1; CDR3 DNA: TGCAGTGCTAGAGATCAGAAGCGGGAAATAGTCGAGCAGTACTTC; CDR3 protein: CSARDQKREIVEQYF
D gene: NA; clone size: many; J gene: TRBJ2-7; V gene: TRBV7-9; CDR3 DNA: TGTGCCAGCAGCTCCGATTCCGGGGTTAACGAGCAGTACTTC; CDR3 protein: CASSSDSGVNEQYF
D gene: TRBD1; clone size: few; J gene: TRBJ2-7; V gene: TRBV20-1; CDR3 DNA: TGCAGTGCTCCCAAGCTCGTCGGGACAGGGGCCTACGAGCAGTACTTC; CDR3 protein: CSAPKLVGTGAYEQYF
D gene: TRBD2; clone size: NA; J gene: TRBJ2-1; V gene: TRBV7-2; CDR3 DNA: TGTGCCAGCAGCTTAACCGGGACTAGTGTGGAGCAGTTCTTC; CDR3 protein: CASSLTGTSVEQFF
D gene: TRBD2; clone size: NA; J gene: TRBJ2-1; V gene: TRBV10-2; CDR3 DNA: TGCGCCAGCAGTGACCCCGCAAGAGCGGGAGGGTTACACAATGAGCAGTTCTTC; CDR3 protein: CASSDPARAGGLHNEQFF
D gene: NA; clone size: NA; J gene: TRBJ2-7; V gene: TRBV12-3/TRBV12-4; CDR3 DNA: TGTGCCAGCAGTTTTCAGCACCCTGGCAATGAGCAGTACTTC; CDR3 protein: CASSFQHPGNEQYF
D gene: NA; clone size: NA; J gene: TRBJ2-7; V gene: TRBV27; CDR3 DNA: TGTGCCAGCAGTGTCGGCCCGGGCTACGAGCAGTACTTC; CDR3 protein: CASSVGPGYEQYF
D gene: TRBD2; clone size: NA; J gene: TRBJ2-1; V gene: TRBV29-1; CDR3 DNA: TGCAGCGTCCTACTAGCGGGGGAAACCTACGATGAGCAGTTCTTC; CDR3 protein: CSVLLAGETYDEQFF
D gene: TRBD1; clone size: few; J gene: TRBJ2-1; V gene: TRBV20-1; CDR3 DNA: TGCAGTGCTTACAGGGGTCCCTACAATGAGCAGTTCTTC; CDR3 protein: CSAYRGPYNEQFF
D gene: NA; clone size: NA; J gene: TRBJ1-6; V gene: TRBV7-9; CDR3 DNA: TGTGCCAGCAGCCTCAGGGGTTCCTATAATTCACCCCTCCACTTT; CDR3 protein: CASSLRGSYNSPLHF
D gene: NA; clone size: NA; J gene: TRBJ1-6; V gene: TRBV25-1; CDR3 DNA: TGTGCCAGCAGTGAATCGCGGGGGCACGGTAATTCACCCCTCCACTTT; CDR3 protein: CASSESRGHGNSPLHF
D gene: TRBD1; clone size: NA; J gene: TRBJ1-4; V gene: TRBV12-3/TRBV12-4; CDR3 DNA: TGTGCCAGCAGTGTGACAGGGGTTAGTGAAAAACTGTTTTTT; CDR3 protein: CASSVTGVSEKLFF
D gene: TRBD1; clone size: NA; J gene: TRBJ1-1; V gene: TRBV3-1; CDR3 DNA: TGTGCCAGCAACAACAGGGGCACTGAAGCTTTCTTT; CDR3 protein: CASNNRGTEAFF
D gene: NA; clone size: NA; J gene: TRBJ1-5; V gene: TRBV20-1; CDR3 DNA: TGCAGTGCTAGCCAAGTTGCAGGAGATCAGCCCCAGCATTTT; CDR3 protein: CSASQVAGDQPQHF
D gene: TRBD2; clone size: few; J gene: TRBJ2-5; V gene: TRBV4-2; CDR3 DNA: TGTGCCAGCAGCCGGGAGGGCGGGAGGGCCCGCAACAATGAGCAGTACTTC; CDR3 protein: CASSREGGRARNNEQYF
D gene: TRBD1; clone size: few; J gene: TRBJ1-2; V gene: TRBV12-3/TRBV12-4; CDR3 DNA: TGTGCCAGCACCCTGGACAGGGGTTTATATGGCTACACCTTC; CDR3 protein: CASTLDRGLYGYTF
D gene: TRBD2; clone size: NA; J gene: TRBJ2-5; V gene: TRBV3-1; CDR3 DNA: TGTGCCAGCAGCCCCAGGCCGGGACTAGCGGGAGGGCCCTACAATGAGCAGTACTTC; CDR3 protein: CASSPRPGLAGGPYNEQYF
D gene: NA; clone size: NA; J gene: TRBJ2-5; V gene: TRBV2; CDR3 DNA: TGTGCCAGCAGTGAACCCCGGGGAGAGACCCAGTACTTC; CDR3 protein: CASSEPRGETQYF
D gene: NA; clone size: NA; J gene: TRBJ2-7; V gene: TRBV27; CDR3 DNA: TGTGCCAGCAGGCGAAGACAGGACGGGGTCAACGAGCAGTACTTC; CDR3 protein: CASRRRQDGVNEQYF
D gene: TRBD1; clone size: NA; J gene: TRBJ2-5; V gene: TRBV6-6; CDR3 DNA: TGTGCCAGCAATGACAGGGCCGCCGGACAAGAGACCCAGTACTTC; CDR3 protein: CASNDRAAGQETQYF
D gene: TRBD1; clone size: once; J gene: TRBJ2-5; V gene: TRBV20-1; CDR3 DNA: TGCAGTGCTTCCCGGGACAGGGGGGAGACCCAGTACTTC; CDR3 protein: CSASRDRGETQYF
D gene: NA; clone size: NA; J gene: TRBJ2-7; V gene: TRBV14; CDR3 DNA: TGTGCCAGCAGCCCCTACGGGACATTCTACGAGCAGTACTTC; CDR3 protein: CASSPYGTFYEQYF
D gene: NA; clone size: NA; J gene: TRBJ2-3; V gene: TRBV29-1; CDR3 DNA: TGCAGCGTTGCCCTAAAGACTACCTCGGGATACGCGTATTTT; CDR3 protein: CSVALKTTSGYAYF
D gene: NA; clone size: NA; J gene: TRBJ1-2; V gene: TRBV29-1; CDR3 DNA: TGCAGCGTTGATGAGCGAACTTATGGCTACACCTTC; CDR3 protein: CSVDERTYGYTF
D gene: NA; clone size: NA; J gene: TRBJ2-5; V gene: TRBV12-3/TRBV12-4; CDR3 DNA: TGTGCCAGCACCCAGAGGATGGGGGAGACCCAGTACTTC; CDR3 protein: CASTQRMGETQYF
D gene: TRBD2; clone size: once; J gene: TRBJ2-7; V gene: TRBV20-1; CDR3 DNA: TGCAGTGCTAGTACTCTAAGAGGACTAGCGGGTAACTACGAGCAGTACTTC; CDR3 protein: CSASTLRGLAGNYEQYF
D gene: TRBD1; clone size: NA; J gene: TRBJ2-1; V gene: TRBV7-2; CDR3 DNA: TGTGCCAGCAGCCCACACAGGGGGAATGAGCAGTTCTTC; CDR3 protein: CASSPHRGNEQFF
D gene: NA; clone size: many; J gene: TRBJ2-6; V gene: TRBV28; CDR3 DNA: TGTGCCAGCAGTTCGTCGAGGGGGGCCAACGTCCTGACTTTC; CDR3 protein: CASSSSRGANVLTF
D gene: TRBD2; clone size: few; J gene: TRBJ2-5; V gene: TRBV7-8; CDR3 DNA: TGTGCCAGCAGCCCCTTTGGAGCGGGAGTTCTTGAGACCCAGTACTTC; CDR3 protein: CASSPFGAGVLETQYF